Reported below is one TCR beta chain. Profiled with immunoSEQ multiplex PCR; TCRdb holds only in-frame clones, not every one. This sample carries about 94,000 clones, approximately 95% of them seen once, and the ten largest clones take about 0.38%. This sample is drawn from a study of technical replicates of blood from several donors. This receptor was obtained from a human donor in good health. The sample taken for sequencing was T cells isolated from PBMCs.

The CDR3 DNA is TGCGCCAGCAGTTCCCCAACAGGGACCGAGCAGTACTTC. This sequence encodes CASSSPTGTEQYF. V is TRBV5-1 and J is TRBJ2-7, with a tentative D call TRBD1 (6 bases). Germline CDR1 and CDR2: SGHRS and YFSETQ. The CDR3 totals 13 residues. Trimming left V 5 bases short and J 6 bases short, with 15 bases between.